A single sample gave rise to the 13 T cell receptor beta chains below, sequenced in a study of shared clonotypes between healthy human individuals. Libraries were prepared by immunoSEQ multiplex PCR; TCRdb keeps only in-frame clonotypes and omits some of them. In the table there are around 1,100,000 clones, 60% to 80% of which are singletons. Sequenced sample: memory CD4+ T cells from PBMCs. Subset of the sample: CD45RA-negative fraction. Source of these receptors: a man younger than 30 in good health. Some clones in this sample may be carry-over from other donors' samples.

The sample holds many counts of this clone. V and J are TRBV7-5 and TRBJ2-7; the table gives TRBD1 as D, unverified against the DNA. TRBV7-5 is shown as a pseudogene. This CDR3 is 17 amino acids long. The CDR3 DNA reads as TGTGCCAGAAGCCCAGCTCGGCCGGGACAGGGGGATCCTCTCTGGTACTTC. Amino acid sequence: CARSPARPGQGDPLWYF.

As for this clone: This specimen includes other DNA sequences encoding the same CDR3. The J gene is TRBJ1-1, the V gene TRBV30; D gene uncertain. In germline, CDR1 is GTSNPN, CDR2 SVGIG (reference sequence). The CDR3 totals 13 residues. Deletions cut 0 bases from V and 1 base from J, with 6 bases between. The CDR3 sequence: CAWSVGRNTEAFF. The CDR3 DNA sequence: TGTGCCTGGAGTGTGGGCAGGAACACTGAAGCTTTCTTT.

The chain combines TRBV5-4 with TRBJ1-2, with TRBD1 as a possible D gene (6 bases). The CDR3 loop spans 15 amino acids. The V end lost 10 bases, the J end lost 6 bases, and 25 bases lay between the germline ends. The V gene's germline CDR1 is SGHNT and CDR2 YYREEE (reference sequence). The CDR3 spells CAGSPPQQGQDGYTF. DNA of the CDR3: TGTGCCGGGTCCCCCCCCCAACAGGGCCAAGATGGCTACACCTTC.

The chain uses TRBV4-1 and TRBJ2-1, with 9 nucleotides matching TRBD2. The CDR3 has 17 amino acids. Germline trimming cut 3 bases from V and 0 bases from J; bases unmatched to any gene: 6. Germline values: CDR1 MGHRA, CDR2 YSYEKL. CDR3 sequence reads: CASSQLLAGLSYNEQFF. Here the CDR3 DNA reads TGCGCCAGCAGCCAGTTACTAGCGGGCCTCTCCTACAATGAGCAGTTCTTC.

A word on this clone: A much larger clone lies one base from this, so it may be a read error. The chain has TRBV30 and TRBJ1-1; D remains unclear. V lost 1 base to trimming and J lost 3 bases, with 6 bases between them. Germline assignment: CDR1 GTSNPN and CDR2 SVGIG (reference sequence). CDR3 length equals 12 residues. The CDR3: CAWSDTDTEAFF. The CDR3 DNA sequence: TGTGCCTGGAGTGACACGGACACTGAAGCTTTCTTT.

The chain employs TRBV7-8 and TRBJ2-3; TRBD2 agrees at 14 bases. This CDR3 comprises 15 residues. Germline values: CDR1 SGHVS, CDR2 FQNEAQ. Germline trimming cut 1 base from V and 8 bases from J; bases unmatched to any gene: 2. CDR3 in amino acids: CASSLVTSGRGTQYF. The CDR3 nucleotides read TGTGCCAGCAGCTTAGTGACTAGCGGGAGGGGTACGCAGTATTTT.

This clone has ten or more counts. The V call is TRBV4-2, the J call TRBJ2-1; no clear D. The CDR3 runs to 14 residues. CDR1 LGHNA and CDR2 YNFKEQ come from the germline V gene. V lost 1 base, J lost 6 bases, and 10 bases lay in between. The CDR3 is CASSQASVPNEQFF. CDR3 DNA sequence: TGTGCCAGCAGCCAAGCCTCAGTACCCAATGAGCAGTTCTTC.

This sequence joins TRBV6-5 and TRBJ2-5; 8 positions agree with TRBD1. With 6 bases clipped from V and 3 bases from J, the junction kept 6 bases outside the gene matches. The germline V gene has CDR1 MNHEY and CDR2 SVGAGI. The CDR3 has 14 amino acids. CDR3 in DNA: TGTGCCAGCAGCACTGGGACAGGAGAAGAGACCCAGTACTTC. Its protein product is CASSTGTGEETQYF.

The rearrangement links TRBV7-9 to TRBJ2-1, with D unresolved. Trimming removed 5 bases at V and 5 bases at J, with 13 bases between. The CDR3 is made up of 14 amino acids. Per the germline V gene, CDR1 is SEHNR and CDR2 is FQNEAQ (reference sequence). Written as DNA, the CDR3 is TGTGCCAGCAGCCTCCTCCGTCCCCACAATGAGCAGTTCTTC. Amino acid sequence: CASSLLRPHNEQFF.

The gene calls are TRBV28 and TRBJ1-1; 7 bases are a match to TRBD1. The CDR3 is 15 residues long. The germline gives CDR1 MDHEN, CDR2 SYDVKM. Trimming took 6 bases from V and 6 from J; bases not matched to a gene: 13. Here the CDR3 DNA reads TGTGCCAGCAGCCTCCCGCGTGCAGGGGGGTCTGAAGCTTTCTTT. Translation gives CASSLPRAGGSEAFF.

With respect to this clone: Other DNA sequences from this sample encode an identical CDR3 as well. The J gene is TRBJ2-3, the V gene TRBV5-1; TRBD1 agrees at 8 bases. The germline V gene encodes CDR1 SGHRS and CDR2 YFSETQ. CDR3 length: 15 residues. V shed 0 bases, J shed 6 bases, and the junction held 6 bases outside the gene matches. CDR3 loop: CASSLGDRGTDTQYF. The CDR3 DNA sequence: TGCGCCAGCAGCTTGGGAGACAGGGGAACGGATACGCAGTATTTT.

The DNA of the CDR3 is TGTGCCAGCCACCCGGGGCTCTCTGGGGCCAACGTCCTGACTTTC. This gives the protein CASHPGLSGANVLTF. The chain employs TRBV28 and TRBJ2-6, with D perhaps TRBD1 or TRBD2 (5 bases each). Germline V gene data show CDR1 as MDHEN and CDR2 as SYDVKM. The V end lost 8 bases, the J end lost 0 bases, and 11 bases lay between the germline ends. The CDR3 has 15 residues.

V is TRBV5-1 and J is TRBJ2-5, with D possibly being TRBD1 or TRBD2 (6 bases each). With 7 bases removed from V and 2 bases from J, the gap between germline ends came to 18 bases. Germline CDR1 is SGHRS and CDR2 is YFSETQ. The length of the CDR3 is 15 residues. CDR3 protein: CASARWQGGQETQYF. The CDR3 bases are TGCGCCAGCGCTAGGTGGCAAGGGGGGCAAGAGACCCAGTACTTC.